The 29 T cell receptor beta chains listed next were all sequenced from one sample in a study of OX40 agonist ivuxolimab in advanced cancers. Some clones are missing from TCRdb's copy, which holds only in-frame ones; the method was immunoSEQ multiplex PCR. This table has around 72,000 clones, approximately 90% appearing once. Sequences were derived from CD4+ or CD8+ T cells sorted from blood, sampled in a trial of the OX40 agonist ivuxolimab. All receptors come from an adult with an advanced solid tumor such as melanoma, head and neck, liver or kidney cancer.

This clone has more than one count but fewer than ten. Compared with germline, one end of the junction differs, possibly owing to a read error. The chain combines TRBV15 with TRBJ2-4; 11 nucleotides align to TRBD2. This CDR3 comprises 15 residues. CDR1 and CDR2 (germline): LNHNV, YYDKDF (reference sequence). CDR3 residues: CATSRERLAGNIQYF. The CDR3 bases are TGTGCCACCAGCCGAGAAAGACTAGCGGGGAACATTCAGTACTTC. Filled out from reference TRBV15 and TRBJ2-4, the complete variable domain reads DAMVIQNPRYQVTQFGKPVTLSCSQTLNHNVMYWYQQKSSQAPKLLFHYYDKDFNNEADTPDNFQSRRPNTSFCFLDIRSPGLGDTAMYLCATSRERLAGNIQYFGAGTRLSVL.

The chain uses TRBV7-9 and TRBJ2-2, with 7 positions matching TRBD2. Trimming cost V 4 bases and J 6 bases; bases outside gene matches: 2. CDR1 is SEHNR, CDR2 FQNEAQ, per germline (reference sequence). The CDR3 consists of 13 residues. The CDR3 DNA sequence: TGTGCCAGCAGCTCACGGGGGGCCGGGGAGCTGTTTTTT. Encoded protein: CASSSRGAGELFF.

This rearrangement joins TRBV2 to TRBJ2-3; 12 bases align to TRBD2. CDR1 and CDR2 from the germline V gene are SNHLY and FYNNEI. The CDR3 runs to 16 residues. Unmatched junction bases numbered 7, after V lost 7 bases and J lost 2 bases. CDR3 nucleotide sequence: TGTGCCAGCAAGAGGGGGACTAGCGGGTACACAGATACGCAGTATTTT. As protein: CASKRGTSGYTDTQYF.

The chain carries TRBV6-1 and TRBJ1-6; 7 bases fit TRBD1. Germline V gene sequence: CDR1 MNHNS, CDR2 SASEGT. This CDR3 region has 14 residues. V trimming: 10 bases; J trimming: 5 bases; junction bases outside the gene matches: 8. The CDR3 DNA reads as TGTGCCACTCTTACCGGGACAGATAATTCACCCCTCCACTTT. Protein product: CATLTGTDNSPLHF.

The chain has TRBV29-1 and TRBJ2-7; 7 nucleotides line up with TRBD1. V gave up 0 bases and J gave up 4 bases; unmatched junction bases: 3. The CDR3 covers 13 residues. The germline V gene encodes CDR1 SQVTM and CDR2 ANQGSEA. CDR3 protein: CSVEDRDRYEQYF. CDR3 in DNA: TGCAGCGTTGAAGATCGGGACAGATACGAGCAGTACTTC.

This rearrangement joins TRBV7-8 to TRBJ2-7; the match to TRBD2 covers 10 bases. From germline, CDR1 is SGHVS and CDR2 FQNEAQ. With 5 bases clipped from V and 7 bases from J, the junction kept 14 bases outside the gene matches. There are 16 residues in the CDR3. The CDR3 reads CASSPRGKREGGEQYF. CDR3 nucleotides: TGTGCCAGCAGCCCCCGGGGCAAGCGGGAGGGCGGTGAGCAGTACTTC.

This clone appeared a few times. The rearrangement uses TRBV4-1 and TRBJ2-3; no clear D. CDR3 size: 17 residues. Germline CDR1 is MGHRA and CDR2 is YSYEKL. Trimming left V 1 base short and J 2 bases short, with 16 bases between. Here the CDR3 DNA reads TGCGCCAGCAGCCAAGGGACCCGCAAGACCTCCACAGATACGCAGTATTTT. Residues: CASSQGTRKTSTDTQYF.

The rearrangement uses TRBV21-1 and TRBJ1-1; TRBD1 was called by the table and not checked on the DNA. TRBV21-1 is a known pseudogene. The CDR3 runs 13 residues. The CDR3 DNA reads TGTGCCCCACGACAGGTTGGGGACACTGAAGCTTTCTTT. Residues: CAPRQVGDTEAFF.

The J gene is TRBJ2-5, the V gene TRBV10-3; 7 bases are shared with TRBD1. With V trimmed by 10 bases and J by 5 bases, 10 bases remained unmatched. CDR1 ENHRY and CDR2 SYGVKD come from the germline V gene. The CDR3 is 13 amino acids. The CDR3 DNA reads as TGTGCCACCACTGACAGGGTGGGTGAGACCCAGTACTTC. Its translation is CATTDRVGETQYF.

The chain is built from TRBV6-6 and TRBJ2-3; D gene uncertain. Trimming took 5 bases from V and 7 from J, leaving 13 bases between them. CDR3 length: 13 amino acids. Germline loops: CDR1 MNHNY, CDR2 SVGAGI (reference sequence). The CDR3 DNA follows: TGTGCCAGCAGTGCCCCCCCCAGTAATACGCAGTATTTT. Protein: CASSAPPSNTQYF.

The chain combines TRBV6-1 with TRBJ1-1; D is ambiguous. The germline V gene encodes CDR1 MNHNS and CDR2 SASEGT. This CDR3 spans 13 amino acids. Trimming left V 7 bases short and J 8 bases short, with 17 bases between. CDR3 residues: CASIGMVVGEAFF. DNA of the CDR3: TGTGCCAGCATCGGAATGGTGGTGGGAGAAGCTTTCTTT.

The V gene is TRBV18, the J gene TRBJ2-1; TRBD2 matches at 16 bases. The CDR3 sequence is 14 residues long. V lost 6 bases and J lost 8; bases outside the gene matches: 1. From germline, CDR1 is KGHSH and CDR2 LQKENI. The chain's CDR3 is CASSGTSGRDEQFF. CDR3 DNA sequence: TGTGCCAGCTCTGGGACTAGCGGGAGGGATGAGCAGTTCTTC.

This clone was found once. The chain uses TRBV9 and TRBJ2-7, with D hard to call. V was cut by 1 base and J by 0 bases, with 8 bases left in between. CDR3 length: 14 amino acids. Germline V gives CDR1 SGDLS, CDR2 YYNGEE. The CDR3 loop reads CASSVTAASYEQYF. The DNA of the CDR3 is TGTGCCAGCAGCGTAACTGCGGCCTCCTACGAGCAGTACTTC.

In this sample, this clone turned up once. The rearrangement joins TRBV7-9 to TRBJ2-7; perhaps TRBD1 as D (6 bases). Per germline, CDR1 SEHNR and CDR2 FQNEAQ (reference sequence). The CDR3 has 12 amino acids. V gave up 4 bases and J gave up 6 bases, with 10 bases separating them. The CDR3 DNA reads TGTGCCAGCAGCTCCGCAGGGGTCGAGCAGTACTTC. Translating it yields CASSSAGVEQYF.

The chain employs TRBV11-3 and TRBJ1-1, with D unresolved. This CDR3 has 14 amino acids. V was trimmed by 3 bases and J by 1 base, leaving 9 bases between them. Per germline, CDR1 SGHNT and CDR2 YENEEA. CDR3 sequence: CASSLSPRNTEAFF. The CDR3 nucleotides are TGTGCCAGCAGCTTGAGTCCAAGGAACACTGAAGCTTTCTTT.

This chain uses TRBV5-6 with TRBJ2-2, with 8 bases lining up with TRBD1. The CDR3 is 15 amino acids. CDR1 SGHDT and CDR2 YYEEEE come from the germline V gene. The trim removed 4 bases at V and 6 bases at J, leaving 8 bases unmatched. The CDR3 protein is CASSPRTGRAGELFF. CDR3 in DNA: TGTGCCAGCAGCCCCCGGACAGGGCGGGCCGGGGAGCTGTTTTTT. The full variable domain, with the rest looked up from reference TRBV5-6 and TRBJ2-2, is DAGVTQSPTHLIKTRGQQVTLRCSPKSGHDTVSWYQQALGQGPQFIFQYYEEEERQRGNFPDRFSGHQFPNYSSELNVNALLLGDSALYLCASSPRTGRAGELFFGEGSRLTVL.

The DNA of the CDR3 is TGTGCCAGCAGACTGGGACAGGGCTACTACGAGCAGTACTTC. This gives the protein CASRLGQGYYEQYF. This chain links TRBV6-6 with TRBJ2-7; 9 bases fit TRBD1. The CDR3 is made up of 14 amino acids. The V segment lost 6 bases and the J segment 3 bases; nucleotides outside the gene matches: 6. Germline V CDR1 and CDR2: MNHNY, SVGAGI (reference sequence).

The chain combines TRBV10-3 with TRBJ1-1, with a weak D call TRBD1 (5 bases). The V gene's germline CDR1 is ENHRY and CDR2 SYGVKD. This CDR3 is 14 amino acids long. The V and J ends lost 2 bases and 0 bases respectively, with 7 bases between them. The CDR3 DNA reads TGTGCCATCAGTGAGCAGGGAATGAACACTGAAGCTTTCTTT. Translated: CAISEQGMNTEAFF.

On this clone itself: Other nucleotide sequences in the sample specify the same CDR3. This sequence joins TRBV7-2 and TRBJ2-5; D gene unclear. CDR3 length: 13 amino acids. Germline-derived CDR1 and CDR2 are SGHTA and FQGNSA. Trimming shortened V by 1 base and J by 1 base, and 4 bases separated the two germline ends. The CDR3 DNA reads TGTGCCAGCAGCTTAGGGTCCCAAGAGACCCAGTACTTC. Its protein is CASSLGSQETQYF.

This clone was detected once. The rearrangement links TRBV2 to TRBJ2-3; 9 nucleotides agree with TRBD2. Germline CDR1 reads SNHLY; CDR2 reads FYNNEI. The CDR3 spans 16 residues. Trimming removed 7 bases from V and 4 bases from J; junction bases left unmatched: 12. In DNA, the CDR3 is TGTGCCAGCAAGAACAACGGACTAGCGTATTCAGATACGCAGTATTTT. Encoded protein: CASKNNGLAYSDTQYF.

V usage is TRBV4-2 and J usage is TRBJ2-1, with D maybe TRBD2 (7 bases). Germline values: CDR1 LGHNA, CDR2 YNFKEQ. Trimming took 3 bases from V and 10 from J, leaving 13 bases between them. This CDR3 is 13 amino acids long. The CDR3 coding sequence is TGTGCCAGCAGCCAGATGGGGGGGACAGAGCAGTTCTTC. It is translated as CASSQMGGTEQFF.

The rearrangement joins TRBV11-3 to TRBJ2-6; D is uncertain. This CDR3 comprises 16 residues. The germline gives CDR1 SGHNT, CDR2 YENEEA. Trimming left V 5 bases short and J 0 bases short, with 11 bases between. CDR3 protein: CASSGEGYSGANVLTF. The DNA of the CDR3 is TGTGCCAGCAGCGGAGAAGGGTACTCTGGGGCCAACGTCCTGACTTTC.

The rearrangement uses TRBV7-9 and TRBJ1-2, with D unresolved. Deletions cut 1 base from V and 0 bases from J, with 6 bases between. The length of the CDR3 is 14 residues. The germline CDR1 and CDR2 sequences are SEHNR and FQNEAQ (reference sequence). The CDR3 protein is CASSLDVSNYGYTF. CDR3 DNA: TGTGCCAGCAGCTTAGATGTGTCTAACTATGGCTACACCTTC.

V is TRBV4-3 and J is TRBJ1-2, with a weak D call TRBD1 (5 bases). The germline V gene encodes CDR1 LGHNA and CDR2 YSLEER. CDR3 length: 14 amino acids. V lost 4 bases and J lost 0, with 9 bases in between. CDR3 loop: CASSRGVANYGYTF. The CDR3 bases are TGCGCCAGCAGCCGGGGGGTAGCTAACTATGGCTACACCTTC.

This clone was counted between two and nine times. This chain links TRBV7-2 with TRBJ2-1, with 7 positions matching TRBD2. The germline gives CDR1 SGHTA, CDR2 FQGNSA. V dropped 4 bases and J dropped 13; count of bases not matched to a gene: 10. The CDR3 is 13 residues long. The CDR3 DNA reads TGTGCCAGCAGCTCAGACCGGGAGGCTTCTCAGTTCTTC. Protein: CASSSDREASQFF.

The chain uses TRBV4-1 and TRBJ2-5, with TRBD1 matching over 9 bases. Looked up from germline, CDR1 is MGHRA and CDR2 is YSYEKL. This CDR3 has 15 residues. The trim removed 5 bases at V and 4 bases at J, leaving 8 bases unmatched. Written as DNA, the CDR3 is TGCGCCAGCAGCAACGGGGACAGGGAGTTAGAGACCCAGTACTTC. Protein sequence: CASSNGDRELETQYF.

This chain connects TRBV27 to TRBJ2-7, with 13 bases fitting TRBD2. Germline CDR1 and CDR2: MNHEY and SMNVEV (reference sequence). The ends lost 4 bases at V and 6 bases at J; junction bases unmatched: 12. This CDR3 spans 17 amino acids. Here the CDR3 reads CASSSRTSGRALGEQYF. The CDR3 coding sequence is TGTGCCAGCAGTTCCCGGACTAGCGGGAGAGCCCTAGGCGAGCAGTACTTC.

The chain couples TRBV2 to TRBJ2-1, with 13 bases lining up with TRBD2. The CDR3 is made up of 14 amino acids. Germline CDR1 SNHLY, CDR2 FYNNEI. V lost 6 bases and J lost 8; bases outside the gene matches: 4. CDR3 sequence (DNA): TGTGCCAGCAGCCAGACTAGCGGGAGGTATGAGCAGTTCTTC. Residues: CASSQTSGRYEQFF.

The rearrangement joins TRBV5-1 to TRBJ2-7; 9 positions match TRBD1. J gave up 4 bases and V 6 bases, and 20 bases lay outside the gene matches. Per the germline V gene, CDR1 is SGHRS and CDR2 is YFSETQ. This CDR3 is built from 18 residues. The CDR3 is CASIQEMKRTGTGYEQYF. The CDR3 bases are TGCGCCAGCATCCAGGAGATGAAACGAACCGGGACAGGGTACGAGCAGTACTTC.